The 17 T cell receptor beta chains given below trace back to one sample, sequenced in a study of Graves' ophthalmopathy and Graves' hyperthyroidism. Researchers took RNA transcripts and amplified TCR beta CDR3 regions from them. HTBI primers served in a first-round RT-PCR, which a second-round multiplex PCR followed. TCRdb re-called the multiplex PCR reads with MiXCR, one entry per CDR3 protein. The repertoire includes roughly 400,000 distinct CDR3 sequences, 17% of them detected once, and roughly 2.6% sits in the top ten. Sample: peripheral blood. These receptors were collected from an adult woman with stable Graves' hyperthyroidism.

This sequence joins TRBV29-1 and TRBJ2-5; 10 bases line up with TRBD1. Trimming cost V 4 bases and J 1 base; bases outside gene matches: 6. Germline CDR1 reads SQVTM; CDR2 reads ANQGSEA. CDR3 length: 15 amino acids. The CDR3 nucleotides read TGCAGCGTTGTCCCGGGACAGGGGCGCCAAGAGACCCAGTACTTC. This codes for CSVVPGQGRQETQYF.

As DNA, the CDR3 is TGTGCCAGCAGCGGCCGGGGTTCTAGCGGCTACGAGCAGTACTTC. It specifies CASSGRGSSGYEQYF. V gene TRBV7-2 combines with J gene TRBJ2-7; TRBD2 agrees at 7 bases. Germline lookup yields CDR1 SGHTA and CDR2 FQGNSA. This CDR3 comprises 15 residues. Trimming cost V 5 bases and J 3 bases; bases outside gene matches: 10. The entire variable domain, with the rest obtained from reference TRBV7-2 and TRBJ2-7, is as follows: GAGVSQSPSNKVTEKGKDVELRCDPISGHTALYWYRQSLGQGLEFLIYFQGNSAPDKSGLPSDRFSAERTGGSVSTLTIQRTQQEDSAVYLCASSGRGSSGYEQYFGPGTRLTVT.

This clonotype was counted at least ten times. V usage is TRBV11-1 and J usage is TRBJ2-7, with TRBD1 matching over 8 bases. The CDR3 length is 17 residues. The germline gives CDR1 SGHAT, CDR2 FQDESV (reference sequence). V gave up 3 bases and J gave up 1 base; unmatched junction bases: 11. CDR3: CASSFGSKQGGSYEQYF. The CDR3 nucleotides are TGTGCCAGCAGCTTTGGATCCAAACAGGGGGGATCCTACGAGCAGTACTTC.

This clonotype was detected ten times or more. This chain connects TRBV27 to TRBJ1-6; D is uncertain. V was clipped by 3 bases and J by 5 bases, with 8 bases between them. The germline gives CDR1 MNHEY, CDR2 SMNVEV (reference sequence). The CDR3 consists of 14 residues. In nucleotides, the CDR3 is TGTGCCAGCAGTTTTGTGTGGAATAATTCACCCCTCCACTTT. It codes for CASSFVWNNSPLHF.

The rearrangement uses TRBV30 and TRBJ1-2; D ambiguous. V was shortened by 0 bases and J by 6 bases, with 8 bases between the two germline ends. The CDR3 consists of 12 residues. The germline V gene encodes CDR1 GTSNPN and CDR2 SVGIG (reference sequence). The CDR3 loop reads CAWSVRAHGYTF. The DNA of the CDR3 is TGTGCCTGGAGTGTACGCGCGCATGGCTACACCTTC.

The V and J genes are TRBV28 and TRBJ1-1; 7 nucleotides line up with TRBD1. Germline V gene sequence: CDR1 MDHEN, CDR2 SYDVKM. V lost 4 bases to trimming and J lost 6 bases; unmatched junction nucleotides: 14. The CDR3 totals 16 residues. The CDR3 sequence: CASSSASKTGWPEAFF. The CDR3 region has the DNA TGTGCCAGCAGTTCCGCCTCAAAGACAGGGTGGCCTGAAGCTTTCTTT. The complete variable domain, with remaining parts taken from reference TRBV28 and TRBJ1-1, reads DVKVTQSSRYLVKRTGEKVFLECVQDMDHENMFWYRQDPGLGLRLIYFSYDVKMKEKGDIPEGYSVSREKKERFSLILESASTNQTSMYLCASSSASKTGWPEAFFGQGTRLTVV.

This clonotype has ten or more counts. V gene TRBV28 combines with J gene TRBJ2-7, with D unresolved. The CDR3 extends over 11 amino acids. The germline CDR1 and CDR2 sequences are MDHEN and SYDVKM. Trimming left V 3 bases short and J 4 bases short, with 4 bases between. Here the CDR3 DNA reads TGTGCCAGCAGTTTCAGATACGAGCAGTACTTC. Its protein is CASSFRYEQYF.

This clonotype was recorded at least ten times. The V gene is TRBV3-1, the J gene TRBJ2-7; D is perhaps TRBD2 (5 bases). Trimming left V 5 bases short and J 0 bases short, with 20 bases between. The CDR3 runs 17 residues. Germline CDR1 and CDR2: LGHDT and YNNKEL (reference sequence). This CDR3 is CASSEGSPGYVSYEQYF. The DNA for the CDR3 is TGTGCCAGCAGCGAAGGGAGTCCGGGCTACGTCTCCTACGAGCAGTACTTC.

The table lists this clonotype with many counts. The chain links TRBV5-1 to TRBJ2-2, with D possibly matching TRBD1 (6 bases). The CDR3 runs to 16 residues. Germline V gene data show CDR1 as SGHRS and CDR2 as YFSETQ. Deletions cut 5 bases from V and 0 bases from J, with 14 bases between. CDR3 bases: TGCGCCAGCAGTTACACAGGGAAGTCGAACACCGGGGAGCTGTTTTTT. Its translation is CASSYTGKSNTGELFF.

This clonotype was seen many times. This sequence may be a read error, since a much larger clone differs from it by one base. This rearrangement joins TRBV6-2 or TRBV6-3 to TRBJ2-5; 11 bases are a match to TRBD2. Germline CDR1 reads MNHEY; CDR2 reads SVGEGT. This CDR3 has 17 amino acids. V was pared by 2 bases and J by 2 bases, with 7 bases of the junction left unmatched. The CDR3 sequence is CASSYARLAGTQETQYF. The CDR3 coding sequence is TGTGCCAGCAGTTACGCTCGACTAGCGGGAACACAAGAGACCCAGTACTTC.

This clonotype was found many times. The rearrangement uses TRBV6-1 and TRBJ1-2; 12 bases are a match to TRBD1. V lost 6 bases, J lost 4 bases, and 9 bases stayed unmatched. The CDR3 consists of 16 residues. Germline V gene sequence: CDR1 MNHNS, CDR2 SASEGT. CDR3 bases: TGTGCCAGCAGCAACATAGAGGGACAGGGGGCCTATGGCTACACCTTC. Translation: CASSNIEGQGAYGYTF.

In its sample, this clonotype was seen many times. The gene calls are TRBV6-2 or TRBV6-3 and TRBJ1-2, with D unresolved. The V and J ends lost 2 bases and 8 bases respectively, with 9 bases between them. The CDR3 is 12 amino acids. Germline V lookup: CDR1 MNHEY, CDR2 SVGEGT. The CDR3 DNA follows: TGTGCCAGCAGTTACACAGCAGGAGGCTACACCTTC. This encodes CASSYTAGGYTF.

There are many counts of this clonotype. The CDR3 region has the DNA TGTGCCAGCAGTTTAGGGCAGGGGGGGACCTACGAGCAGTACTTC. This encodes CASSLGQGGTYEQYF. J is TRBJ2-7 and V is TRBV27, with D perhaps matching TRBD1 or TRBD2 (7 bases each). Germline V CDR1 and CDR2: MNHEY, SMNVEV (reference sequence). There are 15 residues in the CDR3. Trimming shortened V by 2 bases and J by 2 bases, and 13 bases separated the two germline ends.

This clonotype was seen at least ten times. The gene calls are TRBV28 and TRBJ1-2, with TRBD1 as a possible D gene (6 bases). CDR1 MDHEN and CDR2 SYDVKM come from the germline V gene. Deletions cut 7 bases from V and 6 bases from J, with 24 bases between. The CDR3 covers 16 residues. CDR3 DNA: TGTGCCAGCACCCTTGATCCCCGGGGGGCCGGCCATGGCTACACCTTC. Translation gives CASTLDPRGAGHGYTF.

Many counts were recorded for this clonotype. The chain couples TRBV20-1 to TRBJ2-5, with a tentative D call TRBD2 (6 bases). CDR1 DFQATT and CDR2 SNEGSKA come from the germline V gene (reference sequence). The CDR3 runs 12 residues. V dropped 2 bases and J dropped 4 bases, with 8 bases sitting between them. CDR3 nucleotide sequence: TGCAGTGCTAGAAGCGGGTTAGAGACCCAGTACTTC. It translates to CSARSGLETQYF.

In its sample, this clonotype was seen many times. Possible read error: a much larger clone is one base away. The chain couples TRBV7-9 to TRBJ2-5, with D possibly called TRBD1 or TRBD2 (6 bases each). Germline V gives CDR1 SEHNR, CDR2 FQNEAQ (reference sequence). The CDR3 has 15 amino acids. The CDR3 loop is CASSLGGGIQETKYF. In nucleotides, the CDR3 is TGTGCCAGCAGCTTAGGAGGGGGGATCCAAGAGACCAAGTACTTC.

This clonotype was observed many times. The chain uses TRBV20-1 and TRBJ1-5; the match to TRBD1 covers 10 bases. This CDR3 region has 18 residues. The V segment lost 6 bases and the J segment 0 bases; nucleotides outside the gene matches: 14. Germline lookup yields CDR1 DFQATT and CDR2 SNEGSKA (reference sequence). The CDR3 nucleotides are TGCAGTGCCGGGACGGAGACAGGGGGCCGTTATAGCAATCAGCCCCAGCATTTT. Translation gives CSAGTETGGRYSNQPQHF.